The entry below gives a single T cell receptor beta chain sequence along with its context. The CDR3 contains 15 residues. The V end lost 1 base, the J end lost 2 bases, and 10 bases lay between the germline ends. Germline V gives CDR1 SGHDN, CDR2 FVKESK. Data came from immunoSEQ multiplex PCR; TCRdb stores just in-frame clones and leaves some out. The sample carries roughly 45,000 clones, approximately 83% recorded once. This sample was included in a study of lymphopenia after photon versus proton radiotherapy. Here the sequenced sample was peripheral blood, taken from a patient treated with photon-based radiotherapy. The source of this sequence is a man aged 35 to 55 with gastric cancer. The rearrangement links TRBV14 to TRBJ2-3; D is possibly TRBD2 (6 bases). This chain's CDR3 is CASSQGAGNTDTQYF. DNA of the CDR3: TGTGCCAGCAGCCAAGGGGCGGGGAACACAGATACGCAGTATTTT.